The 22 T cell receptor beta chains presented below share a single source sample, sequenced in a study of cytomegalovirus exposure and HLA in healthy donors (TCRdb year 2017). Library preparation was by the immunoSEQ multiplex PCR assay. A mixture of 60 forward primers for TCR Vbeta segments and 13 reverse primers for TCR Jbeta segments was used in the multiplex PCR. TCRdb's version of the immuneACCESS table is confined to in-frame rearrangements and falls short of the full clone set. An unresolved V gene accounts for under half of the shortfall where checked; the remainder is of unknown origin. The sample yields 150,000 to 200,000 clones; roughly 79% were counted once. The ten largest clones represent 7.4% of the sample. What was sequenced was PBMCs. These receptor sequences come from a male donor in good health and CMV-seropositive.

The genes are TRBV5-1 and TRBJ2-5, with TRBD1 as a possible D gene (6 bases). V lost 2 bases, J lost 0 bases, and 17 bases lay in between. In germline, CDR1 is SGHRS, CDR2 YFSETQ. The length of the CDR3 is 17 residues. The CDR3 nucleotides are TGCGCCAGCAGCTTCAACCAACAGGGAACGTACCAAGAGACCCAGTACTTC. Protein product: CASSFNQQGTYQETQYF.

Remarks on this clone: The sample contains more than one DNA sequence encoding this CDR3. The chain joins TRBV5-1 to TRBJ1-1; TRBD1 is a possible D gene (5 bases). Between the trimmed V and J ends, which lost 0 bases and 1 base, there was a span of 7 bases. Germline-derived CDR1 and CDR2 are SGHRS and YFSETQ. The CDR3 consists of 14 residues. The CDR3 region has the DNA TGCGCCAGCAGCTTGGTTCAGGGGAACACTGAAGCTTTCTTT. This gives the protein CASSLVQGNTEAFF.

The chain uses TRBV19 and TRBJ2-3; 9 bases are shared with TRBD2. Germline trimming cut 3 bases from V and 2 bases from J; bases unmatched to any gene: 9. Germline V gene sequence: CDR1 LNHDA, CDR2 SQIVND (reference sequence). This CDR3 is 17 amino acids long. CDR3 sequence reads: CASSITSSGGFTDTQYF. Written as DNA, the CDR3 is TGTGCCAGTAGTATTACGTCCAGCGGGGGGTTCACAGATACGCAGTATTTT. The variable domain in full, completed from reference TRBV19 and TRBJ2-3, reads DGGITQSPKYLFRKEGQNVTLSCEQNLNHDAMYWYRQDPGQGLRLIYYSQIVNDFQKGDIAEGYSVSREKKESFPLTVTSAQKNPTAFYLCASSITSSGGFTDTQYFGPGTRLTVL.

The chain couples TRBV6-5 to TRBJ2-7; 8 positions match TRBD2. V lost 0 bases and J lost 1; bases outside the gene matches: 5. Germline CDR1 reads MNHEY; CDR2 reads SVGAGI. The CDR3 covers 16 residues. CDR3 DNA sequence: TGTGCCAGCAGTTACTCATCGGGGGGGGGTTCCTACGAGCAGTACTTC. It encodes CASSYSSGGGSYEQYF.

This clone has a handful of counts. This chain uses TRBV5-1 with TRBJ2-7; a weak D match, TRBD2 (5 bases). CDR1 and CDR2 from the germline V gene are SGHRS and YFSETQ. Trimming stripped 0 bases from V and 6 bases from J, with 10 bases between. The CDR3 has 13 amino acids. The CDR3 sequence is CASSLERGFEQYF. CDR3 DNA sequence: TGCGCCAGCAGCTTGGAACGAGGGTTCGAGCAGTACTTC.

The CDR3 bases are TGTGCCAGCGTAACGCAGGGGTTAACCGGGGAGCTGTTTTTT. Protein: CASVTQGLTGELFF. The V call is TRBV28, the J call TRBJ2-2, with D perhaps matching TRBD1 (6 bases). The germline gives CDR1 MDHEN, CDR2 SYDVKM. The CDR3 consists of 14 residues. V was pared by 8 bases and J by 5 bases, with 15 bases between.

The chain carries TRBV6-5 and TRBJ2-7; D remains unclear. The CDR3 covers 13 residues. The germline gives CDR1 MNHEY, CDR2 SVGAGI. Deletions cut 5 bases from V and 2 bases from J, with 10 bases between. DNA for the CDR3: TGTGCCAGCAGTAGCCTAAGAGCCTACGAGCAGTACTTC. Its protein product is CASSSLRAYEQYF.

The V and J genes are TRBV5-1 and TRBJ1-4; 7 bases are a match to TRBD1. This CDR3 has 13 residues. The germline CDR1 and CDR2 sequences are SGHRS and YFSETQ. V lost 2 bases to trimming and J lost 7 bases; unmatched junction nucleotides: 2. In nucleotides, the CDR3 is TGCGCCAGCAGCTTAGGGGGCGGTGAAAAACTGTTTTTT. As protein: CASSLGGGEKLFF.

This clone was found a few times. The rearrangement links TRBV7-2 to TRBJ2-7; tentative D call: TRBD1 (6 bases). V was trimmed by 5 bases and J by 3 bases, leaving 11 bases between them. Germline V CDR1 and CDR2: SGHTA, FQGNSA. The CDR3 totals 13 residues. The CDR3 loop is CASSTSDSYEQYF. CDR3 in DNA: TGTGCCAGCAGCACCTCGGACAGCTACGAGCAGTACTTC.

This clone was seen only a few times. This chain connects TRBV4-3 to TRBJ2-2; TRBD2 is a possible D gene (7 bases). The germline V and J ends were trimmed by 6 bases and 2 bases, with 13 bases remaining between them. In germline, CDR1 is LGHNA, CDR2 YSLEER. The CDR3 is 15 amino acids. The CDR3 sequence is CASRRGGRNTGELFF. The CDR3 region has the DNA TGCGCCAGCAGGAGGGGGGGGCGTAACACCGGGGAGCTGTTTTTT.

In its sample, this clone was seen a few times. At one boundary the junction diverges from the germline segment, which might be a read error. V gene TRBV6-4 combines with J gene TRBJ1-2, with D unresolved. The CDR3 extends over 9 amino acids. Germline lookup yields CDR1 MRHNA and CDR2 SNTAGT. For the CDR3, the DNA is TGTGCCAGCAGTGATTCCTACCCGTTC. Encoded protein: CASSDSYPF.

The chain joins TRBV30 to TRBJ1-1; D not certain. CDR1 is GTSNPN and CDR2 is SVGIG in the germline V gene (reference sequence). This CDR3 has 11 amino acids. V was shortened by 2 bases and J by 8 bases, with 9 bases between the two germline ends. In nucleotides, the CDR3 is TGTGCCTGGAGTCAACCAGGAGAAGCTTTCTTT. It encodes CAWSQPGEAFF.

V usage is TRBV10-2 and J usage is TRBJ2-5; possible D gene TRBD2, 5 bases. The J call is uncertain, as TRBJ2-7 better fits the DNA end. Germline CDR1 WSHSY, CDR2 SAAADI. The CDR3 runs to 12 residues. This CDR3 is CATSPSNHEQYF. The CDR3 coding sequence is TGCGCCACCTCCCCTAGCAACCACGAGCAGTACTTC.

The rearrangement links TRBV29-1 to TRBJ1-2, with D unresolved. This CDR3 spans 11 amino acids. Between the trimmed V and J ends, which lost 6 bases and 3 bases, there was a span of 8 bases. Germline CDR1 SQVTM, CDR2 ANQGSEA. The CDR3 DNA reads as TGCAGCGTCGGGAGGGACTATGGCTACACCTTC. It encodes CSVGRDYGYTF. The variable domain in full, with the rest retrieved from reference TRBV29-1 and TRBJ1-2, is SAVISQKPSRDICQRGTSLTIQCQVDSQVTMMFWYRQQPGQSLTLIATANQGSEATYESGFVIDKFPISRPNLTFSTLTVSNMSPEDSSIYLCSVGRDYGYTFGSGTRLTVV.

The chain combines TRBV11-2 with TRBJ2-2, with D perhaps TRBD1 (7 bases). CDR3 size: 14 residues. Germline values: CDR1 SGHAT, CDR2 FQNNGV. Trimming pared 5 bases from V and 6 bases from J, leaving 13 bases between. CDR3 residues: CASSQGGSAGELFF. In DNA form, the CDR3 reads TGTGCCAGCAGCCAGGGGGGCTCGGCCGGGGAGCTGTTTTTT.

Details on this clone: This same CDR3 is encoded by further DNA sequences in the sample. The V call is TRBV6-1, the J call TRBJ1-5, with D perhaps TRBD1 (5 bases). This CDR3 spans 11 amino acids. V was trimmed by 9 bases and J by 7 bases, leaving 10 bases between them. From germline, CDR1 is MNHNS and CDR2 SASEGT. The CDR3 loop reads CASAGFQPQHF. CDR3 coding DNA: TGTGCCAGTGCAGGGTTCCAGCCCCAGCATTTT.

The genes are TRBV7-9 and TRBJ1-2; D not resolved. Germline CDR1 is SEHNR and CDR2 is FQNEAQ (reference sequence). This CDR3 is built from 12 residues. V lost 4 bases to trimming and J lost 8 bases, with 11 bases between them. The DNA of the CDR3 is TGTGCCAGCAGCTGGAGGGATGGCGGCTACACCTTC. Its translation is CASSWRDGGYTF.

The chain employs TRBV11-3 and TRBJ2-7, with TRBD2 matching 7 bases. This CDR3 contains 13 residues. Losses at the gene ends were 8 bases for V and 2 bases for J; bases not matched to a gene: 6. Per the germline V gene, CDR1 is SGHNT and CDR2 is YENEEA. CDR3 amino acids: CASGRGNTYEQYF. The CDR3, as DNA: TGTGCCAGCGGGCGGGGGAATACCTACGAGCAGTACTTC.

This chain connects TRBV6-1 to TRBJ2-5, with 12 bases that match TRBD2. Germline values: CDR1 MNHNS, CDR2 SASEGT. V lost 6 bases to trimming and J lost 7 bases; unmatched junction nucleotides: 9. The length of the CDR3 is 15 residues. CDR3 sequence: CASSATSGGSRTQYF. The DNA for the CDR3 is TGTGCCAGCAGCGCCACTAGCGGGGGGTCTCGGACCCAGTACTTC.

The gene calls are TRBV25-1 and TRBJ2-7; 10 bases are shared with TRBD1. Germline V gives CDR1 MGHDK, CDR2 SYGVNS. Unmatched junction bases numbered 2, after V lost 6 bases and J lost 3 bases. This CDR3 has 13 amino acids. CDR3 bases: TGTGCCAGCAGGGGGACAGGGGACTACGAGCAGTACTTC. Amino acid sequence: CASRGTGDYEQYF.

The chain's CDR3 is CASSQDGYYGYTF. In DNA form, the CDR3 reads TGTGCCAGCAGCCAAGACGGGTACTATGGCTACACCTTC. J is TRBJ1-2 and V is TRBV14; D ambiguous. Germline CDR1 and CDR2: SGHDN and FVKESK. V lost 0 bases, J lost 3 bases, and 5 bases lay in between. The CDR3 runs to 13 residues. Filled out from reference TRBV14 and TRBJ1-2, the complete variable domain reads EAGVTQFPSHSVIEKGQTVTLRCDPISGHDNLYWYRRVMGKEIKFLLHFVKESKQDESGMPNNRFLAERTGGTYSTLKVQPAELEDSGVYFCASSQDGYYGYTFGSGTRLTVV.

This chain joins TRBV19 and TRBJ2-7, with 7 nucleotides matching TRBD1. Germline CDR1 reads LNHDA; CDR2 reads SQIVND (reference sequence). This CDR3 region has 14 residues. V was clipped by 5 bases and J by 0 bases; unmatched bases: 4. The CDR3 loop is CASSFRGISYEQYF. Here the CDR3 DNA reads TGTGCCAGTAGTTTCAGGGGGATCTCCTACGAGCAGTACTTC.